This T cell receptor beta chain emerged from a study of T cells in Graves' hyperthyroidism and ophthalmopathy. RNA transcripts served as the template for amplifying TCR beta CDR3 regions. Carried out on the TCR CDR3, a first-round RT-PCR used the HTBI primer set. From the multiplex PCR reads, TCRdb called clonotypes with MiXCR, one entry per CDR3 protein. The table lists hundreds of thousands of distinct CDR3 sequences, 14% of them singletons, with 10% to 13% in the top ten. This clonotype was detected only a few times. Clinicians diagnosed patients from clinical symptoms, serum thyroxine and TRAb, thyroid ultrasound and orbital computed tomography. This CDR3 is 15 amino acids long. Germline V CDR1 and CDR2: SGHRS, YFSETQ. V gave up 0 bases and J gave up 4 bases, with 13 bases separating them.

This sequence joins TRBV5-1 and TRBJ1-2, with D perhaps TRBD1 (5 bases). The sequenced sample was blood. This TCR was sampled from a woman in her late teens or twenties with Graves' hyperthyroidism. The CDR3 spells CASSLASGASYGYTF. The CDR3, as DNA: TGCGCCAGCAGCTTGGCTAGCGGGGCATCCTATGGCTACACCTTC.